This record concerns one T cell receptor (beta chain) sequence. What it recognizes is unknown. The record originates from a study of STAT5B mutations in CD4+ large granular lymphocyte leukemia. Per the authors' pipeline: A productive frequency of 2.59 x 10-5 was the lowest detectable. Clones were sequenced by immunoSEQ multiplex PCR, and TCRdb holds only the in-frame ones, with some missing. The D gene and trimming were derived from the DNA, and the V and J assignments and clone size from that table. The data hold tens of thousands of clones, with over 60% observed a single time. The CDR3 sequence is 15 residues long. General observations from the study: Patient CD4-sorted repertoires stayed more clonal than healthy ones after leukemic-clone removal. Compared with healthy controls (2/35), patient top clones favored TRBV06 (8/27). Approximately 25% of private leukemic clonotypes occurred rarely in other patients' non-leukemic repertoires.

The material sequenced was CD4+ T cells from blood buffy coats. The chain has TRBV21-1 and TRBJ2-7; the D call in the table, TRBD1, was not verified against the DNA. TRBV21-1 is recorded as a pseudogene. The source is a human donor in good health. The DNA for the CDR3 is TGTGCCAGCAGCCCAGGGACAGGACCATCCTACGAGCAGTACTTC. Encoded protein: CASSPGTGPSYEQYF.